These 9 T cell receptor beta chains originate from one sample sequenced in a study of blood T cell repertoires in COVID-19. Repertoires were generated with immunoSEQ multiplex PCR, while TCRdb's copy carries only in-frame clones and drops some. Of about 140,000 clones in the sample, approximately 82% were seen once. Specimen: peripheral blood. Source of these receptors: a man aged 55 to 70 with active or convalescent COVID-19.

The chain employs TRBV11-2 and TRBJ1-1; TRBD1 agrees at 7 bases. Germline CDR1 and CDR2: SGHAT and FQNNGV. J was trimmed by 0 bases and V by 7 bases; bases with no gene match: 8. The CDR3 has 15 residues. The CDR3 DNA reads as TGTGCCAGCAATCTCGGAGGGGGCATGAACACTGAAGCTTTCTTT. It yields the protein CASNLGGGMNTEAFF.

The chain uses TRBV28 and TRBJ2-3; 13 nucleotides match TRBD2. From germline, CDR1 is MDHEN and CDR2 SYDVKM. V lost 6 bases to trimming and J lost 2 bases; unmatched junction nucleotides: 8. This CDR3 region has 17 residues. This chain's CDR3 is CASSSWGLAGHTDTQYF. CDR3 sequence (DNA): TGTGCCAGCAGCTCTTGGGGACTAGCGGGGCACACAGATACGCAGTATTTT.

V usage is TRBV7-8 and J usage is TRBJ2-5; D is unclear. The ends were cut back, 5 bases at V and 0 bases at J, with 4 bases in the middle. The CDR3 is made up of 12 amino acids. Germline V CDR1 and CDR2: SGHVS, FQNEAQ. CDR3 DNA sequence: TGTGCCAGCAGCCCGTACCAAGAGACCCAGTACTTC. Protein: CASSPYQETQYF.

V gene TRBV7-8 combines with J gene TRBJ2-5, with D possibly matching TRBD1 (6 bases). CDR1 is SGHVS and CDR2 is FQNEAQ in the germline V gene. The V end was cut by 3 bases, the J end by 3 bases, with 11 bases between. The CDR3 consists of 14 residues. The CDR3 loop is CASSFPGVKETQYF. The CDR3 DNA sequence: TGTGCCAGCAGCTTCCCAGGGGTGAAAGAGACCCAGTACTTC.

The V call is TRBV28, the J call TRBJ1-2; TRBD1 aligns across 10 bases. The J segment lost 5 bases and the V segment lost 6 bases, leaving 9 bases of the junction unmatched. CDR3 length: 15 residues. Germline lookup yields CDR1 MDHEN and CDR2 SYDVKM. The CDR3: CASRGQGRRPYGYTF. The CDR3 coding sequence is TGTGCCAGCAGGGGACAGGGGCGTAGGCCTTATGGCTACACCTTC.

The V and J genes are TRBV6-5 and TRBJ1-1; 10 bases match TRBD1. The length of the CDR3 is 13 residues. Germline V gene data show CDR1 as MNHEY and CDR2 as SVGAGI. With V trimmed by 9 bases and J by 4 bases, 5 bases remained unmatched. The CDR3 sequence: CASSGTGVTEAFF. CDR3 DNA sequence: TGTGCCAGTTCCGGGACAGGGGTCACTGAAGCTTTCTTT.

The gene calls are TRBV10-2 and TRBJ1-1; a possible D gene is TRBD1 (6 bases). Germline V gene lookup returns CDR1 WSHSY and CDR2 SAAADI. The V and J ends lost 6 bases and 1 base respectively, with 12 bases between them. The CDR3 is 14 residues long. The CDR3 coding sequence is TGCGCCAGCAGATGGACAGACGGGAACACTGAAGCTTTCTTT. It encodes CASRWTDGNTEAFF.

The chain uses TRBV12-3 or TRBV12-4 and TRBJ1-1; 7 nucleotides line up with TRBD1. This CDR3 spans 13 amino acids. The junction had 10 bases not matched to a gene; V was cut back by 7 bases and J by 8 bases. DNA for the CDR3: TGTGCCAGCAACCCGGGACAGCGTTCAGAAGCTTTCTTT. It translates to CASNPGQRSEAFF.

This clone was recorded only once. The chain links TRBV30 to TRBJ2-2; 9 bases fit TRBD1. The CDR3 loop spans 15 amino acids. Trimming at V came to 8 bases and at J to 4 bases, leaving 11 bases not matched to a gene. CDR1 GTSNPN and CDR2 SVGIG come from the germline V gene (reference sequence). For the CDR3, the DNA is TGTGCCCGCTACGGGACAGGGTCTGTCACCGGGGAGCTGTTTTTT. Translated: CARYGTGSVTGELFF.